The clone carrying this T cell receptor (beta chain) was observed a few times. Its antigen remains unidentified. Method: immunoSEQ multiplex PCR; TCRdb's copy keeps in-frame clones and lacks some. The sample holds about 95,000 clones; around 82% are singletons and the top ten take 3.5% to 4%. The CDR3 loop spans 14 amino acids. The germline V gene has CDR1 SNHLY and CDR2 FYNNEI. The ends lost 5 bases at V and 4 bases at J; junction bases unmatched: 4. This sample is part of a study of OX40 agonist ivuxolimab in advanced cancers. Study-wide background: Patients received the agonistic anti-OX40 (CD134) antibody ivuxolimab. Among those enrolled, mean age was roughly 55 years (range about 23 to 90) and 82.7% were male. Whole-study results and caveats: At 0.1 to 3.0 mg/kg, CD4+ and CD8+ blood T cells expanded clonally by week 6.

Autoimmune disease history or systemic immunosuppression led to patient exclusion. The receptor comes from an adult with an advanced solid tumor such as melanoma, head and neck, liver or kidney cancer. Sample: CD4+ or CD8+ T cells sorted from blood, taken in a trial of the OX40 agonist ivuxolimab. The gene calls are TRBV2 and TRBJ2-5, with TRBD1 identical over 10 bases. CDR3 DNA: TGTGCCAGCAGTCGGGACAGGGGAACAGAGACCCAGTACTTC. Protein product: CASSRDRGTETQYF. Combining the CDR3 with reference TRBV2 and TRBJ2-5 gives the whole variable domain EPEVTQTPSHQVTQMGQEVILRCVPISNHLYFYWYRQILGQKVEFLVSFYNNEISEKSEIFDDQFSVERPDGSNFTLKIRSTKLEDSAMYFCASSRDRGTETQYFGPGTRLLVL.